Described below is a single TCR beta chain sequence and its context. The data derive from a study of control samples from healthy donors and cancer patients. From germline, CDR1 is LNHNV and CDR2 YYDKDF (reference sequence). The V gene end was trimmed by 5 bases and the J gene end by 3 bases; junction bases not matched to a gene: 7. The CDR3 covers 14 residues. Sequenced by immunoSEQ multiplex PCR; TCRdb stores in-frame clones only, minus some. The sample has fewer than 200,000 clones; about 94% are singletons. Sequencing used PBMCs. The sequence was obtained from a man in his sixties with colorectal cancer. V usage is TRBV15 and J usage is TRBJ2-7; 7 bases fit TRBD1. CDR3 DNA: TGTGCCACCAGCGGAAGGGGGCGAGGCTACGAGCAGTACTTC. It is translated as CATSGRGRGYEQYF.